Following are 3 T cell receptor beta chains from one sample sequenced in a study of patients and donors after allogeneic stem cell transplantation. TCRdb called the RT-PCR reads again in MiXCR, with one record for every CDR3 protein. The sample records fewer than 75,000 distinct CDR3 sequences, roughly 14% being singletons. The material sequenced was blood, either unsorted or a sorted T cell fraction (not recorded which). The source of these receptors is a human donor who was either an allogeneic HSCT recipient or a stem cell or donor lymphocyte infusion donor (not recorded which). It is not recorded whose cells these are; they may come from a transplant donor.

Ten or more counts support this clonotype. The chain carries TRBV12-3 or TRBV12-4 and TRBJ1-6, with a possible D match to TRBD1 (5 bases). The CDR3 runs 15 residues. Trimming stripped 6 bases from V and 10 bases from J, with 19 bases between. The CDR3 region has the DNA TGTGCCAGCAGCTTCGGGCCCGCAGGGCACTCACCCCTCCACTTT. Its translation: CASSFGPAGHSPLHF.

This clonotype was picked up many times. Mismatch with germline at one junction end may stem from a read error. V gene TRBV29-1 combines with J gene TRBJ1-5, with D unclear. The length of the CDR3 is 12 residues. Germline CDR1 reads SQVTM; CDR2 reads ANQGSEA. In DNA form, the CDR3 reads TGCAGCGTTGAGGCTTTGTCTCAGCCTCAGCATTTT. Translating it yields CSVEALSQPQHF.

The chain uses TRBV19 and TRBJ2-5; unclear D gene. Looked up from germline, CDR1 is LNHDA and CDR2 is SQIVND (reference sequence). Trimming took off 6 bases at V and 3 bases at J, with 11 bases between the two ends. CDR3 length equals 13 residues. CDR3 region: CASSLLEEETQYF. Here the CDR3 DNA reads TGTGCCAGTAGCCTCCTCGAGGAAGAGACCCAGTACTTC.